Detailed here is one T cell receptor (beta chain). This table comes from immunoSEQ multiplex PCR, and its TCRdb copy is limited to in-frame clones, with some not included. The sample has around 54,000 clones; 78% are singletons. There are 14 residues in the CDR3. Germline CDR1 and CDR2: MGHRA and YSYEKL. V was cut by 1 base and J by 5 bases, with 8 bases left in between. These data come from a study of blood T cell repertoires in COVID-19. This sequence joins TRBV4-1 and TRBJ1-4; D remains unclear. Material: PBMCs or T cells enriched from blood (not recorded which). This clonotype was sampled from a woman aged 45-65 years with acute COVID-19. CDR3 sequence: CASSQAGKNEKLFF. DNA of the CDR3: TGCGCCAGCAGCCAAGCGGGAAAGAATGAAAAACTGTTTTTT.